This T cell receptor (beta chain) was observed in a study of beta chain features in type 1 diabetes. Expressed TCRB transcripts were sequenced because the isolated RNA had all been reverse transcribed beforehand. Profiling relied on immunoSEQ multiplex PCR, and the TCRdb table lists in-frame clones only, not all of them. The data contain about half a million clones, about 10% of them singletons. About this clone: Its antigen is not known.

Blood was collected once per donor into heparin, averaging about 0.12 L. Whole-study findings and limits: A potential influence of HLA type upon TCRB rearrangement remained unresolved herein.

Sample: naive CD4+ T cells from blood. This TCR derives from a woman aged 18-29 years in good health.

The CDR3 nucleotides are TGTGCCAGCAGCTTAAGAGCGGGAGTCGATACGCAGTATTTT. Protein sequence: CASSLRAGVDTQYF. The chain uses TRBV7-2 and TRBJ2-3; 8 positions match TRBD2. Germline V gene sequence: CDR1 SGHTA, CDR2 FQGNSA. The CDR3 runs 14 residues. Trimming took 2 bases from V and 6 from J; bases not matched to a gene: 4.